These 19 T cell receptor beta chains originate from one sample sequenced in a study of cytomegalovirus exposure and HLA in healthy donors. This table comes from immunoSEQ multiplex PCR, and its TCRdb copy is limited to in-frame clones, with some not included. The table shows some 270,000 clones, with approximately 83% occurring only once. Sample: PBMCs. Receptors originate from a woman aged 18-29 years in good health and CMV-seronegative.

The chain is built from TRBV7-6 and TRBJ1-4; 8 nucleotides align to TRBD1. CDR1 is SGHVS, CDR2 FNYEAQ, per germline. After removal of 3 bases from V and 4 bases from J, the junction contained 7 bases not matched to a gene. This CDR3 is 16 amino acids long. The CDR3 loop is CASSLRAQGVNEKLFF. The CDR3 DNA reads as TGTGCCAGCAGCTTGCGGGCACAGGGGGTTAATGAAAAACTGTTTTTT.

The chain has TRBV10-1 and TRBJ2-7, with a possible D match to TRBD1 (6 bases). V was cut by 2 bases and J by 9 bases, with 14 bases left in between. The V gene's germline CDR1 is WNHNN and CDR2 SYGVQD (reference sequence). The CDR3 is 13 residues long. The CDR3 DNA sequence: TGCGCCAGCAGTGAGGCAAGGACAGCGCGGCAGTACTTC. This codes for CASSEARTARQYF.

This rearrangement joins TRBV28 to TRBJ2-7, with D possibly TRBD2 on 6 matching bases. Germline V lookup: CDR1 MDHEN, CDR2 SYDVKM. The V and J ends lost 5 bases and 4 bases respectively, with 9 bases between them. The CDR3 sequence is 12 residues long. DNA of the CDR3: TGTGCCAGCAGTATGGGGGGTTACGAGCAGTACTTC. Protein: CASSMGGYEQYF.

This sequence joins TRBV28 and TRBJ2-7; D is perhaps TRBD2 (6 bases). The CDR3 length is 15 residues. Germline values: CDR1 MDHEN, CDR2 SYDVKM. The ends were cut back, 4 bases at V and 2 bases at J, with 15 bases in the middle. In nucleotides, the CDR3 is TGTGCCAGCAGTTCGAAATGGCGGGGAACCTACGAGCAGTACTTC. It codes for CASSSKWRGTYEQYF.

This chain uses TRBV6-5 with TRBJ2-1; weak D call: TRBD2 (6 bases). Deletions cut 7 bases from V and 8 bases from J, with 12 bases between. Germline CDR1 and CDR2: MNHEY and SVGAGI. CDR3 length: 12 residues. The CDR3 loop reads CASINGGDEQFF. The DNA for the CDR3 is TGTGCCAGCATTAACGGGGGAGATGAGCAGTTCTTC.

V gene TRBV29-1 combines with J gene TRBJ1-1; 9 bases align to TRBD1. This CDR3 is 13 amino acids long. Germline CDR1 is SQVTM and CDR2 is ANQGSEA. Trimming took 7 bases from V and 7 from J; bases not matched to a gene: 10. The CDR3 nucleotides read TGCAGCGCCTCGGGACAGGGCTACGATGAAGCTTTCTTT. Residues: CSASGQGYDEAFF.

The gene calls are TRBV5-4 and TRBJ1-1; perhaps TRBD1 as D (6 bases). The CDR3 consists of 14 residues. The V and J ends lost 6 bases and 2 bases respectively, with 14 bases between them. Germline values: CDR1 SGHNT, CDR2 YYREEE (reference sequence). The CDR3 DNA follows: TGTGCCAGCACCGAGACAGGAGGTAACACTGAAGCTTTCTTT. Encoded protein: CASTETGGNTEAFF. The full variable domain, its missing parts supplied by reference TRBV5-4 and TRBJ1-1, is ETGVTQSPTHLIKTRGQQVTLRCSSQSGHNTVSWYQQALGQGPQFIFQYYREEENGRGNFPPRFSGLQFPNYSSELNVNALELDDSALYLCASTETGGNTEAFFGQGTRLTVV.

This chain uses TRBV10-1 with TRBJ2-7, with D unclear. The V and J ends lost 3 bases and 0 bases respectively, with 9 bases between them. This CDR3 is built from 14 residues. The germline V gene has CDR1 WNHNN and CDR2 SYGVQD (reference sequence). CDR3 DNA sequence: TGCGCCAGCAGTGACGGTTTTAGCTCCTACGAGCAGTACTTC. Encoded protein: CASSDGFSSYEQYF.

The chain employs TRBV2 and TRBJ1-5; tentatively, D is TRBD1 (5 bases). Germline CDR1 reads SNHLY; CDR2 reads FYNNEI. CDR3 length: 16 residues. Trimming took off 3 bases at V and 6 bases at J, with 18 bases between the two ends. The CDR3 DNA sequence: TGTGCCAGCAGTGAGCGGAGACAGATAACAGGTCAGCCCCAGCATTTT. Translated, it gives CASSERRQITGQPQHF.

This clone occurred once. This chain uses TRBV2 with TRBJ1-5; 7 nucleotides match TRBD1. The CDR3 is 12 amino acids. J lost 9 bases, V lost 5 bases, and 4 bases had no gene match. From germline, CDR1 is SNHLY and CDR2 FYNNEI. CDR3 coding DNA: TGTGCCAGCAGTCCGGACAGGCCGCCCCAGCATTTT. It is translated as CASSPDRPPQHF.

This chain links TRBV9 with TRBJ1-1, with a weak D call TRBD1 (5 bases). Germline V gives CDR1 SGDLS, CDR2 YYNGEE. V gave up 3 bases and J gave up 2 bases, with 17 bases separating them. The CDR3 covers 16 residues. The CDR3 DNA sequence: TGTGCCAGCAGCGCTGGGGGGGGAAGGGTCAACACTGAAGCTTTCTTT. This translates into CASSAGGGRVNTEAFF. The full variable domain, completed using reference TRBV9 and TRBJ1-1, is DSGVTQTPKHLITATGQRVTLRCSPRSGDLSVYWYQQSLDQGLQFLIQYYNGEERAKGNILERFSAQQFPDLHSELNLSSLELGDSALYFCASSAGGGRVNTEAFFGQGTRLTVV.

The rearrangement uses TRBV29-1 and TRBJ2-7; TRBD1 matches at 7 bases. The junction had 8 bases not matched to a gene; V was cut back by 6 bases and J by 0 bases. Looked up from germline, CDR1 is SQVTM and CDR2 is ANQGSEA. The CDR3 has 14 amino acids. The CDR3 nucleotides read TGCAGCGTGCGTGGACAGGTGCCCTCCTACGAGCAGTACTTC. It encodes CSVRGQVPSYEQYF.

The rearrangement joins TRBV29-1 to TRBJ1-1, with TRBD1 matching 12 bases. The CDR3 is 15 residues long. The V segment lost 4 bases and the J segment 4 bases; nucleotides outside the gene matches: 7. Germline loops: CDR1 SQVTM, CDR2 ANQGSEA. CDR3 coding DNA: TGCAGCGTTGGAGGGACAGGGGGCCTGAGCACTGAAGCTTTCTTT. Amino acid sequence: CSVGGTGGLSTEAFF.

The V and J genes are TRBV19 and TRBJ1-6; D is unresolved. Germline V lookup: CDR1 LNHDA, CDR2 SQIVND (reference sequence). The CDR3 runs 15 residues. V gave up 7 bases and J gave up 0 bases, with 10 bases separating them. In DNA form, the CDR3 reads TGTGCCAGTACCCAGCGCAGCTCCTATAATTCACCCCTCCACTTT. Translated: CASTQRSSYNSPLHF. The full variable domain, with the rest looked up from reference TRBV19 and TRBJ1-6, is DGGITQSPKYLFRKEGQNVTLSCEQNLNHDAMYWYRQDPGQGLRLIYYSQIVNDFQKGDIAEGYSVSREKKESFPLTVTSAQKNPTAFYLCASTQRSSYNSPLHFGNGTRLTVT.

This clone showed up just once. This chain joins TRBV6-5 and TRBJ1-3; D is unclear. Trimming removed 6 bases from V and 3 bases from J, with 12 bases in between. Germline CDR1 reads MNHEY; CDR2 reads SVGAGI. The CDR3 extends over 14 amino acids. CDR3 region: CASSPAGNGNTIYF. The CDR3, as DNA: TGTGCCAGCAGCCCGGCGGGGAATGGAAACACCATATATTTT.

This chain joins TRBV27 and TRBJ2-1; 7 bases are shared with TRBD2. Germline V gene lookup returns CDR1 MNHEY and CDR2 SMNVEV (reference sequence). This CDR3 is 16 amino acids long. Unmatched junction bases numbered 15, after V lost 5 bases and J lost 8 bases. The CDR3 reads CASSAKEAGAGYEQFF. CDR3 DNA: TGTGCCAGCAGTGCCAAGGAGGCGGGAGCGGGGTATGAGCAGTTCTTC.

The chain links TRBV30 to TRBJ2-2; a weak D match, TRBD2 (5 bases). This CDR3 spans 13 amino acids. Per the germline V gene, CDR1 is GTSNPN and CDR2 is SVGIG (reference sequence). The germline V and J ends were trimmed by 5 bases and 3 bases, with 10 bases remaining between them. CDR3 region: CAWSGGYTGELFF. The CDR3, as DNA: TGTGCCTGGTCCGGCGGGTACACCGGGGAGCTGTTTTTT.

The gene calls are TRBV5-1 and TRBJ2-1; 7 nucleotides agree with TRBD2. The CDR3 runs 16 residues. Germline V CDR1 and CDR2: SGHRS, YFSETQ. Trimming took 1 base from V and 4 from J; bases not matched to a gene: 8. The CDR3 protein is CASSLLGGRSYNEQFF. CDR3 nucleotide sequence: TGCGCCAGCAGCTTGTTGGGCGGGAGATCGTACAATGAGCAGTTCTTC.

The chain carries TRBV7-3 and TRBJ1-2; the D gene is possibly TRBD1 (5 bases). V lost 7 bases, J lost 7 bases, and 16 bases lay in between. The germline V gene encodes CDR1 SGHTA and CDR2 FQGTGA. The CDR3 spans 13 residues. CDR3 in DNA: TGTGCCAGCAAGAGAGAACAGGTTTCTGGCTACACCTTC. Protein product: CASKREQVSGYTF.